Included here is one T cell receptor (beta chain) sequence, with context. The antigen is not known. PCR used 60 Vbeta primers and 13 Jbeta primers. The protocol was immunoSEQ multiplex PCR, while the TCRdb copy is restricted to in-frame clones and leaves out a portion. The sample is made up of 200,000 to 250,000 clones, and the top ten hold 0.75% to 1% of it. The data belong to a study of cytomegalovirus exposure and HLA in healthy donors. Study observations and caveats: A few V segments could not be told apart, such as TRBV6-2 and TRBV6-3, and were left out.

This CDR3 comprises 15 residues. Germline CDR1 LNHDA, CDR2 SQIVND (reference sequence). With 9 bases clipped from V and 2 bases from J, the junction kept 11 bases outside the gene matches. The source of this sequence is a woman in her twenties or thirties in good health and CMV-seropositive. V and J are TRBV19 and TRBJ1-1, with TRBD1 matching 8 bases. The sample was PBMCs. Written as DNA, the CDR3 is TGTGCCAGGACAGGGGTGTGGAGATGTAACACTGAAGCTTTCTTT. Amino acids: CARTGVWRCNTEAFF. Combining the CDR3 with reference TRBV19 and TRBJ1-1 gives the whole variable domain DGGITQSPKYLFRKEGQNVTLSCEQNLNHDAMYWYRQDPGQGLRLIYYSQIVNDFQKGDIAEGYSVSREKKESFPLTVTSAQKNPTAFYLCARTGVWRCNTEAFFGQGTRLTVV.